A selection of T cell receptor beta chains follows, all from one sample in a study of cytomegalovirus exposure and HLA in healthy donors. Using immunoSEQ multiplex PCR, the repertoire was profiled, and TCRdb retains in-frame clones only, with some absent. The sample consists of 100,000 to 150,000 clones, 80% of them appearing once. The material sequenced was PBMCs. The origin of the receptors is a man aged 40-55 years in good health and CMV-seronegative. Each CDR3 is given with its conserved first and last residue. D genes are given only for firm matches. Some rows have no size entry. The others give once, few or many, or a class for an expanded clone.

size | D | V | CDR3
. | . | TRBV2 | CASSWTASNQPQHF
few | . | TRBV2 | CASSEVQSYNEQFF
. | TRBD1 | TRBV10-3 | CAISQTGGEDGYTF
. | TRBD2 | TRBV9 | CASSATGTSLSEQYF
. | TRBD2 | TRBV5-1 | CASSWGLAGGRLSDTQYF
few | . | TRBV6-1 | CASSEVGSDEKLFF
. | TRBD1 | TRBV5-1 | CASSLTGAGRSDSPLHF
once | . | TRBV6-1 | CASSESGGVYGYTF
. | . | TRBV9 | CASSVGHRSGANVLTF
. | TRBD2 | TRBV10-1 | CASSLSGGPYNEQFF
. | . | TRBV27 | CASRPGGRSAYEQYF
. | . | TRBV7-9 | CASTLGAGETQYF
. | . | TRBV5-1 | CASSGVATGELFF
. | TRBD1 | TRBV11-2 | CASSPQRTGGRTGELFF
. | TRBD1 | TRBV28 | CASITGGAGQPQHF
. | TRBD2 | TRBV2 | CASSEALWDYEYF
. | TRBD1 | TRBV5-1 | CASRGGNADTQYF
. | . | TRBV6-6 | CASSVTSYTDTQYF
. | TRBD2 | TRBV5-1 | CASRPTGTSGGNTGELFF
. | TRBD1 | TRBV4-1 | CASSQDRGYEQYF
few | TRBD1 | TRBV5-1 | CASSENVGQSNTEAFF
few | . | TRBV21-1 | CASSKVRGGVQETQYF
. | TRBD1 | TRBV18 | CASSPPGQDFSYGYTF
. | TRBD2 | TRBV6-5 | CASSWSGRTNIQYF
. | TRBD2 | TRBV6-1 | CASSDPGAGGTDTQYF
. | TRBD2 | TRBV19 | CASSARTSGGYEQYF
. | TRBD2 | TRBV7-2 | CASSLAGPSTDTQYF
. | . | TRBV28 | CASSSPGGNTEAFF
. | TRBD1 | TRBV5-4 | CASSNRDRVGYTEAFF
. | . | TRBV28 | CASSLYRDYEQYF
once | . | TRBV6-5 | CASSQGKGNQPQHF
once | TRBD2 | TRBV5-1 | CASSQLAGVPYEQYF
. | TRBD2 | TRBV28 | CASTTSGILSYEQYF
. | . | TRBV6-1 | CASRYNRAYEQYF
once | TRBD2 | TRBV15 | CATSGPVGGIPIGETQYF
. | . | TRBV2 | CASSEALSGSSETQYF
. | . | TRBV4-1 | CASSQSQGRTYEQYF
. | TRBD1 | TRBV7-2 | CASRRQGRRLEAFF
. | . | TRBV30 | CAWSLGGWNTEAFF
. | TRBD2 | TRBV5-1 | CASSLGLAGNKEHEQFF
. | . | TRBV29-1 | CSAQSDRAGANVLTF
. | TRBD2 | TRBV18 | CASSPPWAGAGETQYF
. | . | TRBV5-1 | CASSERVGTDTQYF
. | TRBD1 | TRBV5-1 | CASSLSGGGNQPQHF
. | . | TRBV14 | CASSQSEAGGYTF
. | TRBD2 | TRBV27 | CASSPTRLAVSTDTQYF
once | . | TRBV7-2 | CASTLGGPSYNEQFF
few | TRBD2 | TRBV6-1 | CASSEVAGLAGGSSYNEQFF
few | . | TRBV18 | CASSPGPGSNQPQHF